The next 20 T cell receptor beta chains were all read from a single sample in a study of cytomegalovirus exposure and HLA in healthy donors. 60 Vbeta and 13 Jbeta primers were used in PCR. Here immunoSEQ multiplex PCR was the method, and the copy in TCRdb shows in-frame clones only, minus some. Of roughly 180,000 clones listed, approximately 84% are singletons. The sequencing input was PBMCs. The receptor set was obtained from a boy aged 5-17 years in good health and CMV-seronegative.

The chain joins TRBV9 to TRBJ1-2; a weak D match, TRBD1 (6 bases). The CDR3 consists of 17 residues. Germline CDR1 is SGDLS and CDR2 is YYNGEE. The ends were cut back, 3 bases at V and 6 bases at J, with 24 bases in the middle. CDR3 amino acids: CASSAVGAGVIGDGYTF. In DNA form, the CDR3 reads TGTGCCAGCAGCGCAGTCGGGGCAGGGGTTATAGGAGATGGCTACACCTTC.

The gene calls are TRBV30 and TRBJ2-7; 9 bases match TRBD2. CDR1 and CDR2 (germline): GTSNPN, SVGIG (reference sequence). V trimming: 0 bases; J trimming: 4 bases; junction bases outside the gene matches: 1. This CDR3 is 13 amino acids long. The CDR3: CAWSVSGGYEQYF. The CDR3 DNA reads as TGTGCCTGGAGTGTTAGCGGGGGTTACGAGCAGTACTTC. Combining the CDR3 with reference TRBV30 and TRBJ2-7 gives the whole variable domain SQTIHQWPATLVQPVGSPLSLECTVEGTSNPNLYWYRQAAGRGLQLLFYSVGIGQISSEVPQNLSASRPQDRQFILSSKKLLLSDSGFYLCAWSVSGGYEQYFGPGTRLTVT.

J is TRBJ2-1 and V is TRBV5-1; TRBD2 might be the D (6 bases). The CDR3 totals 16 residues. Germline V gives CDR1 SGHRS, CDR2 YFSETQ. The V and J ends lost 2 bases and 5 bases respectively, with 17 bases between them. The chain's CDR3 is CASSFLSGPLNNEQFF. In nucleotides, the CDR3 is TGCGCCAGCAGCTTTTTGAGCGGGCCGCTTAACAATGAGCAGTTCTTC.

The V gene is TRBV6-5, the J gene TRBJ1-6, with 9 bases fitting TRBD1. Trimming took 6 bases from V and 6 from J; bases not matched to a gene: 6. CDR3 size: 15 residues. CDR1 and CDR2 from the germline V gene are MNHEY and SVGAGI. The CDR3 nucleotides read TGTGCCAGCAGGAAACCGACAGGGGGTAATTCACCCCTCCACTTT. Encoded protein: CASRKPTGGNSPLHF.

The genes are TRBV5-4 and TRBJ2-1, with 8 bases identical to TRBD2. Germline V gene lookup returns CDR1 SGHNT and CDR2 YYREEE (reference sequence). The CDR3 consists of 18 residues. V shed 0 bases and J 3 bases; nucleotides not matched to a gene: 11. The CDR3 spells CASSLVGLSGSLYNEQFF. DNA for the CDR3: TGTGCCAGCAGCTTGGTTGGACTAAGCGGGAGTCTCTACAATGAGCAGTTCTTC.

The chain joins TRBV19 to TRBJ2-6, with no clear D. V shed 3 bases and J shed 5 bases, with 8 bases lying between them. The germline V gene has CDR1 LNHDA and CDR2 SQIVND (reference sequence). This CDR3 region has 14 residues. DNA of the CDR3: TGTGCCAGTAGTATTTGGCCCCGGGCCAACGTCCTGACTTTC. It codes for CASSIWPRANVLTF.

V usage is TRBV4-3 and J usage is TRBJ2-7, with a possible D match to TRBD1 (6 bases). V gave up 0 bases and J gave up 1 base, with 16 bases separating them. CDR3 length equals 17 residues. Germline V lookup: CDR1 LGHNA, CDR2 YSLEER. Here the CDR3 DNA reads TGCGCCAGCAGCCAAGACAGCGTGGGCAGGGGATCCTACGAGCAGTACTTC. Translated: CASSQDSVGRGSYEQYF.

V gene TRBV21-1 combines with J gene TRBJ1-3; the D call TRBD1 from the table was never checked on the DNA. TRBV21-1 is recorded as a pseudogene. CDR3 length: 15 residues. The CDR3 loop reads CARRRSPGSGNTIYF. In DNA form, the CDR3 reads TGTGCCAGACGCAGATCTCCAGGGTCTGGAAACACCATATATTTT.

This clone occurred a few times. The V gene is TRBV5-6, the J gene TRBJ1-1; tentatively, D is TRBD1 (6 bases). Germline loops: CDR1 SGHDT, CDR2 YYEEEE. CDR3 length: 15 residues. V dropped 1 base and J dropped 4 bases, with 14 bases sitting between them. CDR3 sequence reads: CASSLYGEGGTEAFF. CDR3 nucleotide sequence: TGTGCCAGCAGCTTGTATGGGGAAGGGGGCACTGAAGCTTTCTTT.

For this clone: One junction end disagrees with the germline gene, perhaps due to a read error. The rearrangement links TRBV7-7 to TRBJ2-5; possible D gene TRBD1, 6 bases. The germline V gene has CDR1 SSHAT and CDR2 FNYEAQ (reference sequence). The CDR3 loop spans 15 amino acids. Here the CDR3 reads CASSLSTGRGETQYF. The DNA of the CDR3 is TGTGCTAGCAGCTTGTCGACAGGTAGAGGAGAGACCCAGTACTTC.

This sequence joins TRBV7-2 and TRBJ2-7; D is undetermined. The germline CDR1 and CDR2 sequences are SGHTA and FQGNSA. The CDR3 runs 14 residues. Trimming cost V 6 bases and J 0 bases, with 12 bases left between them. The CDR3 DNA sequence: TGTGCCAGCAGTCCTGGCAGATTCTCCTACGAGCAGTACTTC. As protein: CASSPGRFSYEQYF.

The rearrangement joins TRBV4-1 to TRBJ1-2; D uncertain. V shed 1 base and J shed 4 bases, with 10 bases lying between them. The CDR3 consists of 14 residues. The germline V gene has CDR1 MGHRA and CDR2 YSYEKL. CDR3 sequence: CASSQGPESYGYTF. The CDR3 nucleotides are TGCGCCAGCAGCCAAGGGCCTGAAAGCTATGGCTACACCTTC.

This clone was seen a handful of times. V and J are TRBV6-1 and TRBJ1-1, with TRBD1 matching 7 bases. Looked up from germline, CDR1 is MNHNS and CDR2 is SASEGT. V shed 4 bases, J shed 6 bases, and the junction held 8 bases outside the gene matches. CDR3 length: 14 amino acids. The CDR3 coding sequence is TGTGCCAGCAGTGCGTTACAGGGGACCGCTGAAGCTTTCTTT. It translates to CASSALQGTAEAFF.

The V call is TRBV19, the J call TRBJ1-5, with TRBD1 matching 7 bases. Germline V gives CDR1 LNHDA, CDR2 SQIVND (reference sequence). The CDR3 loop spans 14 amino acids. V was pared by 6 bases and J by 5 bases, with 7 bases of the junction left unmatched. The chain's CDR3 is CASRMRGRDQPQHF. In DNA form, the CDR3 reads TGTGCCAGTAGGATGAGGGGGCGGGATCAGCCCCAGCATTTT. The full variable domain, its missing parts supplied by reference TRBV19 and TRBJ1-5, is DGGITQSPKYLFRKEGQNVTLSCEQNLNHDAMYWYRQDPGQGLRLIYYSQIVNDFQKGDIAEGYSVSREKKESFPLTVTSAQKNPTAFYLCASRMRGRDQPQHFGDGTRLSIL.

This chain connects TRBV6-5 to TRBJ1-2, with TRBD1 matching over 9 bases. This CDR3 region has 15 residues. Germline loops: CDR1 MNHEY, CDR2 SVGAGI. The V and J ends lost 2 bases and 6 bases, in that order; junction bases with no gene match: 7. The CDR3 protein is CASSYLDGTGHGYTF. CDR3 nucleotide sequence: TGTGCCAGCAGTTACCTCGATGGGACAGGGCATGGCTACACCTTC.

The rearrangement links TRBV5-5 to TRBJ2-7, with D perhaps matching TRBD2 (6 bases). CDR3 length equals 16 residues. Germline V gene data show CDR1 as SGHKS and CDR2 as YYEKEE (reference sequence). V was trimmed by 1 base and J by 3 bases, leaving 17 bases between them. The CDR3 region is CASSLPLSGWGYEQYF. For the CDR3, the DNA is TGTGCCAGCAGCTTGCCCTTAAGCGGGTGGGGCTACGAGCAGTACTTC.

The rearrangement joins TRBV5-1 to TRBJ2-3; D call uncertain. V was trimmed by 3 bases and J by 0 bases, leaving 8 bases between them. Germline CDR1 reads SGHRS; CDR2 reads YFSETQ. The CDR3 has 14 amino acids. CDR3 sequence (DNA): TGCGCCAGCAGCTCACTTCCTAGCACAGATACGCAGTATTTT. This encodes CASSSLPSTDTQYF.

V usage is TRBV27 and J usage is TRBJ1-5; D is perhaps TRBD1 (5 bases). The germline gives CDR1 MNHEY, CDR2 SMNVEV (reference sequence). V gave up 5 bases and J gave up 0 bases, with 8 bases separating them. The CDR3 totals 14 residues. CDR3 DNA sequence: TGTGCCAGCAGTCGGGGGTTTAGCAATCAGCCCCAGCATTTT. Translating it yields CASSRGFSNQPQHF.

This sequence joins TRBV11-3 and TRBJ1-5, with D possibly being TRBD1 (6 bases). The CDR3 has 16 amino acids. Germline V CDR1 and CDR2: SGHNT, YENEEA. Trimming took 0 bases from V and 7 from J, leaving 16 bases between them. The CDR3 protein is CASSLEVDQGRQPQHF. The CDR3 coding sequence is TGTGCCAGCAGCTTAGAGGTTGACCAGGGGCGGCAGCCCCAGCATTTT.

The V and J genes are TRBV6-1 and TRBJ2-7; D not resolved. Germline V CDR1 and CDR2: MNHNS, SASEGT. V was pared by 5 bases and J by 4 bases, with 9 bases between. This CDR3 has 12 amino acids. The CDR3 region has the DNA TGTGCCAGCAGTTCCCCCCTTTACGAGCAGTACTTC. Amino acid sequence: CASSSPLYEQYF.